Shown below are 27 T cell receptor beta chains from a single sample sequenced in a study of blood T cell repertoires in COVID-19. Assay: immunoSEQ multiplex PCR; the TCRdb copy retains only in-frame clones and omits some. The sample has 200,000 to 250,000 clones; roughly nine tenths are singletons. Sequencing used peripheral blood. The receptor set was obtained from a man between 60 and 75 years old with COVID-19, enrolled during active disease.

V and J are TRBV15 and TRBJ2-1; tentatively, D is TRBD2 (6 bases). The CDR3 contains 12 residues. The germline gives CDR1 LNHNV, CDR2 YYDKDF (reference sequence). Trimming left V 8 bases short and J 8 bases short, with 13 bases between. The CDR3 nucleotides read TGTGCCACCTGGGGAGGAGGAGATGAGCAGTTCTTC. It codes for CATWGGGDEQFF.

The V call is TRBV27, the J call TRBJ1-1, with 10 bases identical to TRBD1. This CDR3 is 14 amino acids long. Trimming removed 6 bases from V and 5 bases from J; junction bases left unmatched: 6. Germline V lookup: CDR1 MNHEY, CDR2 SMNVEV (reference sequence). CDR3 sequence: CASRTGGPGTEAFF. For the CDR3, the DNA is TGTGCCAGCAGGACAGGGGGCCCTGGGACTGAAGCTTTCTTT.

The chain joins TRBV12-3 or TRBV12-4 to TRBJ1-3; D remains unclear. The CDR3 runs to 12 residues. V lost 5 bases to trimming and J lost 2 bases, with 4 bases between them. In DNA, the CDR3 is TGTGCCAGCAGTGGCCCTGGAAACACCATATATTTT. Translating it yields CASSGPGNTIYF.

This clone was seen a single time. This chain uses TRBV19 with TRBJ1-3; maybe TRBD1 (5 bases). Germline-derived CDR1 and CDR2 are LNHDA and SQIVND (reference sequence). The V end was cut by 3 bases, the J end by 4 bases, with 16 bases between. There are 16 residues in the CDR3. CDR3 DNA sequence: TGTGCCAGTAGTATCGCAGGGATACCCCCCGGAAACACCATATATTTT. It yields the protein CASSIAGIPPGNTIYF.

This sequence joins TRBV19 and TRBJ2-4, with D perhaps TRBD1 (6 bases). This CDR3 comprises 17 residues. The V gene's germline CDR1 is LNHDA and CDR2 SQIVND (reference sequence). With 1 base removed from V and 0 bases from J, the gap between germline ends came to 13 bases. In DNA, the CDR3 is TGTGCCAGTAGTATAGCAGGGGCGGCCCTAGCCAAAAACATTCAGTACTTC. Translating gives CASSIAGAALAKNIQYF.

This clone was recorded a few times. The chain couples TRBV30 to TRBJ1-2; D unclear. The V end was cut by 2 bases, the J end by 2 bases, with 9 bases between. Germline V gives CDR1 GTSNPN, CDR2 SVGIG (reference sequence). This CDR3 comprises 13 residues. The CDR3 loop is CAWSREGNYGYTF. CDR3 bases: TGTGCCTGGAGTCGTGAGGGAAACTATGGCTACACCTTC.

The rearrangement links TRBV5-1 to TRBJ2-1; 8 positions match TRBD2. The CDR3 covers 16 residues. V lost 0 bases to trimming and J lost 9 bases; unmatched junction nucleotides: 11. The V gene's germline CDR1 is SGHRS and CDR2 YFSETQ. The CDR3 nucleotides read TGCGCCAGCAGCTTGGGAGCGGGAGTTGGGGCCCCTGAGCAGTTCTTC. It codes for CASSLGAGVGAPEQFF.

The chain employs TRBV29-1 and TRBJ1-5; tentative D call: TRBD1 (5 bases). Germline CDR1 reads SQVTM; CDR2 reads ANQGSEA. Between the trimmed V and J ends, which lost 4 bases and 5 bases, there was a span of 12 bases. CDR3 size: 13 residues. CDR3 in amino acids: CSVVWGVDQPQHF. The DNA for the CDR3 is TGCAGCGTTGTGTGGGGGGTCGATCAGCCCCAGCATTTT.

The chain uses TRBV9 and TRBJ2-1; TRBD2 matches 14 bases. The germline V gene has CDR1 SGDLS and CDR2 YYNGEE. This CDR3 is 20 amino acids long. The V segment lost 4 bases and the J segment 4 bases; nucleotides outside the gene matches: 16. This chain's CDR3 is CASSSTSGGANLVSYNEQFF. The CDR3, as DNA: TGTGCCAGCAGCTCGACTAGCGGGGGGGCTAATTTGGTGTCGTACAATGAGCAGTTCTTC.

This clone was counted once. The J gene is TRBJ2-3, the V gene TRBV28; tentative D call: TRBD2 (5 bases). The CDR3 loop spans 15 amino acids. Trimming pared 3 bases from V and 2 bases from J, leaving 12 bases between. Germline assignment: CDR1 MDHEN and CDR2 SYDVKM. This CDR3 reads CASSFGGGNTDTQYF. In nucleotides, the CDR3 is TGTGCCAGCAGTTTCGGAGGCGGTAACACAGATACGCAGTATTTT. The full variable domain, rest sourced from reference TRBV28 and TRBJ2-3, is DVKVTQSSRYLVKRTGEKVFLECVQDMDHENMFWYRQDPGLGLRLIYFSYDVKMKEKGDIPEGYSVSREKKERFSLILESASTNQTSMYLCASSFGGGNTDTQYFGPGTRLTVL.

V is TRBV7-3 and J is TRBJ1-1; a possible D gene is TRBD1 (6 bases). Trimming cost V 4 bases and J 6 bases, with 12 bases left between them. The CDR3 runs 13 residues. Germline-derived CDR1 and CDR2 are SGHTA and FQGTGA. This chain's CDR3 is CASSYGQRAEAFF. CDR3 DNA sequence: TGTGCCAGCAGCTACGGACAGAGAGCTGAAGCTTTCTTT.

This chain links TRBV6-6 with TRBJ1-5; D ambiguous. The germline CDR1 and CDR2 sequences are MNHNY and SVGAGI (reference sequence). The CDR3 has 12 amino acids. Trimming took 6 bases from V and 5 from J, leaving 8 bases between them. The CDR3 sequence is CASRLRDQPQHF. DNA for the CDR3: TGTGCCAGCAGACTGAGGGATCAGCCCCAGCATTTT.

The CDR3 protein is CASSHTLRGKAYEQYF. CDR3 DNA sequence: TGTGCCAGCAGCCACACCCTGCGGGGTAAGGCCTACGAGCAGTACTTC. The V and J genes are TRBV4-2 and TRBJ2-7; possible D gene TRBD2, 6 bases. CDR3 length: 16 residues. The V gene lost 3 bases and the J gene lost 2 bases, with 17 bases spanning the gap. In germline, CDR1 is LGHNA, CDR2 YNFKEQ.

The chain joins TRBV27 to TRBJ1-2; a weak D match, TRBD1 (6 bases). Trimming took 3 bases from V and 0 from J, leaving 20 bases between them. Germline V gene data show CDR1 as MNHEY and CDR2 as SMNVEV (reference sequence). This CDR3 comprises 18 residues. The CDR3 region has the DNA TGTGCCAGCAGTTTTGTGGGATATCAACAGGGACCTAACTATGGCTACACCTTC. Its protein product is CASSFVGYQQGPNYGYTF.

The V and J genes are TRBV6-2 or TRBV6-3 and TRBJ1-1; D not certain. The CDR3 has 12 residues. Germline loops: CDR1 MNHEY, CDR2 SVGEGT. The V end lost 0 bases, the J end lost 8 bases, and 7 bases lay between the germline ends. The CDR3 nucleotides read TGTGCCAGCAGTTACTCGTATCTCGAAGCTTTCTTT. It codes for CASSYSYLEAFF.

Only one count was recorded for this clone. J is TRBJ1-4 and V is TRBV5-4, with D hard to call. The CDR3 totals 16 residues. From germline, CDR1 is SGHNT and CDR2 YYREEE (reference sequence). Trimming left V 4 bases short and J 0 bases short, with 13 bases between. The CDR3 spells CASSPVAVATNEKLFF. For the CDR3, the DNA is TGTGCCAGCAGCCCCGTGGCGGTTGCAACTAATGAAAAACTGTTTTTT.

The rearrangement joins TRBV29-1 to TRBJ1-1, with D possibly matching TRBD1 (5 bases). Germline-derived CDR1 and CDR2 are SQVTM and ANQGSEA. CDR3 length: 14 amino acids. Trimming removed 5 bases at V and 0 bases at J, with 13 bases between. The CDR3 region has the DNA TGCAGCGTTCCTCCCGCAGGGATGAACACTGAAGCTTTCTTT. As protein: CSVPPAGMNTEAFF.

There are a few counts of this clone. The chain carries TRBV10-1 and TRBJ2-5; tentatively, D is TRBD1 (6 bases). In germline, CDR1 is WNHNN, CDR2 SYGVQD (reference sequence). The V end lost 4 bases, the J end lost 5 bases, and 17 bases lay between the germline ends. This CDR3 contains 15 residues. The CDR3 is CASSAGIGGGETQYF. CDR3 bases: TGCGCCAGCAGTGCGGGGATTGGGGGCGGTGAGACCCAGTACTTC.

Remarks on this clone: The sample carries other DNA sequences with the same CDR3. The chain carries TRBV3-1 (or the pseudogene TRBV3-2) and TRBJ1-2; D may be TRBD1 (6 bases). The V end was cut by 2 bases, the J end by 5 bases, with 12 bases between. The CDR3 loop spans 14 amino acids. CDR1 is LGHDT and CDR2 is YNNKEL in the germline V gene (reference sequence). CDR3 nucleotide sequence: TGTGCCAGCAGCCAATCGACAGGTGGTTATGGCTACACCTTC. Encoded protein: CASSQSTGGYGYTF.

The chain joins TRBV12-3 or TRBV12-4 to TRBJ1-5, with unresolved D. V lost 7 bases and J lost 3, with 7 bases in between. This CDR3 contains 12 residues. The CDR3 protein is CASTLYNQPQHF. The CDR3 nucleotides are TGTGCCAGCACCCTTTACAATCAGCCCCAGCATTTT.

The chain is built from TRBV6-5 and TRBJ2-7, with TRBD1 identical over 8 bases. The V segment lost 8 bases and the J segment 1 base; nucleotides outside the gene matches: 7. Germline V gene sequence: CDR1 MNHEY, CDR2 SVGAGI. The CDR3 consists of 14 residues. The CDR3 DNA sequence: TGTGCCAGCGGAACAGGGGGGTCTTCCTACGAGCAGTACTTC. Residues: CASGTGGSSYEQYF.

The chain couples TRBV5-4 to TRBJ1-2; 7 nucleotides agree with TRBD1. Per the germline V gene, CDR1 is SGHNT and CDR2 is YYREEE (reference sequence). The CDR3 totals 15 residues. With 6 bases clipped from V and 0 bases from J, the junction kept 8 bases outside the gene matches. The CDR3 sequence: CASTGQITSNYGYTF. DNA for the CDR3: TGTGCCAGCACGGGACAGATAACCTCTAACTATGGCTACACCTTC.

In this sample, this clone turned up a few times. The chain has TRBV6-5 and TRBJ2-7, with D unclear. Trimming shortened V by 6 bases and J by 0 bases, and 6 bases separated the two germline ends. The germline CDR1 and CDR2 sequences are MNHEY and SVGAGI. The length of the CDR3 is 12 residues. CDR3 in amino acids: CASRASSYEQYF. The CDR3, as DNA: TGTGCCAGCAGGGCTAGCTCCTACGAGCAGTACTTC.

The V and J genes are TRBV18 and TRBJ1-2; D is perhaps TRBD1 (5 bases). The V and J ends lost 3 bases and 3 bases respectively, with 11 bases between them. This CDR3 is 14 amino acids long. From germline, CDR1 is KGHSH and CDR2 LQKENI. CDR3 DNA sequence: TGTGCCAGCTCACCCCCCGGGGGTGACTATGGCTACACCTTC. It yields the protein CASSPPGGDYGYTF.

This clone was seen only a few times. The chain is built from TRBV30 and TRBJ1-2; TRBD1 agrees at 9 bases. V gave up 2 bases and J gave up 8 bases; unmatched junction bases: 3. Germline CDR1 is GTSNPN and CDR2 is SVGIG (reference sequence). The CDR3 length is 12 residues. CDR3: CAWSPTGGGYTF. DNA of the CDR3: TGTGCCTGGAGTCCGACAGGGGGAGGCTACACCTTC. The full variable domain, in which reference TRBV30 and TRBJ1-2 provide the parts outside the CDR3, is SQTIHQWPATLVQPVGSPLSLECTVEGTSNPNLYWYRQAAGRGLQLLFYSVGIGQISSEVPQNLSASRPQDRQFILSSKKLLLSDSGFYLCAWSPTGGGYTFGSGTRLTVV.

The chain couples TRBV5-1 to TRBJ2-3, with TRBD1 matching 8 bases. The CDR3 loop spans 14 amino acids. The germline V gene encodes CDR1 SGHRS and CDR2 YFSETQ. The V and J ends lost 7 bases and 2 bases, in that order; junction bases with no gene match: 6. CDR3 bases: TGCGCCAGCCGTGGACAGGGTATCACAGATACGCAGTATTTT. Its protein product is CASRGQGITDTQYF.

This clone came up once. The CDR3 region is CASSQTSGGRNEQFF. Here the CDR3 DNA reads TGCGCCAGCAGCCAGACTAGCGGGGGGCGCAATGAGCAGTTCTTC. The gene calls are TRBV5-1 and TRBJ2-1; the match to TRBD2 covers 13 bases. The CDR3 spans 15 residues. Germline CDR1 and CDR2: SGHRS and YFSETQ. Trimming at V came to 4 bases and at J to 6 bases, leaving 4 bases not matched to a gene. The full variable domain, its missing parts supplied by reference TRBV5-1 and TRBJ2-1, is KAGVTQTPRYLIKTRGQQVTLSCSPISGHRSVSWYQQTPGQGLQFLFEYFSETQRNKGNFPGRFSGRQFSNSRSEMNVSTLELGDSALYLCASSQTSGGRNEQFFGPGTRLTVL.